A selection of T cell receptor beta chains follows, all from one sample in a study of T cell changes during pregnancy in multiple sclerosis. Here immunoSEQ multiplex PCR was the method, and the copy in TCRdb shows in-frame clones only, minus some. Of about 70,000 clones in the sample, approximately 94% were seen once. Sequences were derived from peripheral blood, sampled in the third trimester of pregnancy. Every receptor here comes from a female donor with multiple sclerosis, enrolled in a pregnancy study. Both conserved end residues are part of each CDR3. A D gene is named only where the DNA matches it firmly. Not every row has a clone size; where given, it reads once, few, many or a size class.

J gene,clone size,V gene,D gene,CDR3 DNA,CDR3 protein
TRBJ1-1,NA,TRBV9,NA,TGTGCCAGCAGCGAGGCGGACATGAACACTGAAGCTTTCTTT,CASSEADMNTEAFF
TRBJ2-7,NA,TRBV2,NA,TGTGCCAGCAGGGCGACTGGCTCCTACGAGCAGTACTTC,CASRATGSYEQYF
TRBJ2-7,NA,TRBV27,TRBD1,TGTGCCAGCAGTCTGAGGACAGGGTGGCGGGAGCAGTACTTC,CASSLRTGWREQYF
TRBJ2-2,few,TRBV4-3,NA,TGCGCCAGCAACCCGACTAGTTTGGATCGCGCCGGGGAGCTGTTTTTT,CASNPTSLDRAGELFF
TRBJ2-5,NA,TRBV5-6,TRBD1,TGTGCCAGCATCCCGTCGGGGACAGTCAAAGAGACCCAGTACTTC,CASIPSGTVKETQYF
TRBJ2-5,once,TRBV13,TRBD2,TGTGCCAGCAGCTCCCGGGGGGTAGCTTCTCAAGAGACCCAGTACTTC,CASSSRGVASQETQYF
TRBJ1-1,NA,TRBV18,NA,TGTGCCAGCTCACCCCACAGGTACACTGAAGCTTTCTTT,CASSPHRYTEAFF
TRBJ1-3,NA,TRBV19,NA,TGTGCCAGTAGTATCCTCCGGGGTGGAGGCTCTGGAAACACCATATATTTT,CASSILRGGGSGNTIYF
TRBJ2-1,NA,TRBV2,NA,TGTGCCAGCACACAGATCAATGAGCAGTTCTTC,CASTQINEQFF
TRBJ1-2,once,TRBV6-6,NA,TGTGCCAGCAGTTACTCGACGCAGGCTGGCTACACCTTC,CASSYSTQAGYTF
TRBJ1-2,NA,TRBV19,NA,TGTGCCAGTAGTACGAGATTGTTGGTATTTGAAACCTTC,CASSTRLLVFETF
TRBJ1-2,NA,TRBV10-3,NA,TGTGCCATCAGTGAGTCTCTGGGCGTCAACTATGGCTACACCTTC,CAISESLGVNYGYTF
TRBJ2-3,NA,TRBV7-3,NA,TGTGCCAGCAGCTCCCCGAGCACAGATACGCAGTATTTT,CASSSPSTDTQYF
TRBJ1-5,NA,TRBV9,NA,TGTGCCAGCAGCGAGCACGGCAATCAGCCCCAGCATTTT,CASSEHGNQPQHF
TRBJ1-1,NA,TRBV15,NA,TGTGCCACCAGCAGCGGTTTAGGGCAGGGGTCCATGAACACTGAAGCTTTCTTT,CATSSGLGQGSMNTEAFF
TRBJ2-6,NA,TRBV12-5,TRBD1,TGTGCTAGTGGTTTGCCGACAGGGGCCGGGGCCAACGTCCTGACTTTC,CASGLPTGAGANVLTF
TRBJ1-1,few,TRBV10-3,TRBD1,TGTGCCATACTTCCGGGACAGGGAGCTGAAGCTTTCTTT,CAILPGQGAEAFF
TRBJ2-7,NA,TRBV11-2,TRBD1,TGTGCCAGCAGCCCCTTCACAGGGGAGCTTACCTACGAGCAGTACTTC,CASSPFTGELTYEQYF
TRBJ2-5,NA,TRBV4-2,TRBD2,TGTGCCAGCAGCCCTGGGACTAGCGGGGGGTCCCAAGAGACCCAGTACTTC,CASSPGTSGGSQETQYF
TRBJ1-2,few,TRBV6-1,TRBD1,TGTGCCAGCAGTGGGAACAGGGGAAGGGTCTTC,CASSGNRGRVF
TRBJ2-5,NA,TRBV7-2,TRBD2,TGTGCCAGCAGCTTGGGGGGGACCGTTAGTGCCCAGTACTTC,CASSLGGTVSAQYF
TRBJ2-7,once,TRBV7-2,TRBD1,TGTGCCAGCAGCTCTTACTTGGGACAGGGTGGCGAGCAGTACTTC,CASSSYLGQGGEQYF
TRBJ1-5,few,TRBV4-1,NA,TGCGCCAGCAGCCCAGGGACATATAGCAATCAGCCCCAGCATTTT,CASSPGTYSNQPQHF
TRBJ1-5,NA,TRBV21-1,NA,TGTGCCAGCATCGTACAGGGGGCGGGTCAGCCCCAGCATTTT,CASIVQGAGQPQHF
TRBJ2-7,NA,TRBV6-5,NA,TGTGCCAGCAGTTATTGGGCAGGCGAGCAGTACTTC,CASSYWAGEQYF
TRBJ1-6,NA,TRBV27,NA,TGTGCCAGCAGTTTCGGGACCTATAATTCACCCCTCCACTTT,CASSFGTYNSPLHF
TRBJ2-5,NA,TRBV6-1,NA,TGTGCCGTACTAGGTTTTCAGACCCAGTACTTC,CAVLGFQTQYF
TRBJ1-1,NA,TRBV7-9,TRBD1,TGTGCCAGCAGCTTATGGCGACAGGGGAACACTGAAGCTTTCTTT,CASSLWRQGNTEAFF
TRBJ1-2,NA,TRBV13,NA,TGTGCCAGCAGCTCGGGCGGGGGTGATGGCTACACCTTC,CASSSGGGDGYTF
TRBJ2-7,NA,TRBV7-2,NA,TGTGCCAGCAGCCCCGGAGTCAGTTCGGGGGAGCAGTACTTC,CASSPGVSSGEQYF
TRBJ1-4,NA,TRBV6-5,NA,TGTGCCACGCAGGGTATTAATGAAAAACTGTTTTTT,CATQGINEKLFF
TRBJ2-7,NA,TRBV14,NA,TGTGCCAGCAGCCAGGGACGGACAGCTATCTACGAGCAGTACTTC,CASSQGRTAIYEQYF
TRBJ1-2,NA,TRBV2,NA,TGTGCCAGCAGTGATCGCCAGGACTATGGCTACACCTTC,CASSDRQDYGYTF
TRBJ2-1,once,TRBV9,TRBD2,TGTGCCAGCAGCATCAGAGCGGGGGGGTCCTACAATGAGCAGTTCTTC,CASSIRAGGSYNEQFF
TRBJ2-7,NA,TRBV12-5,NA,TGTGCTAGTGTAGCTCCGGGTTCCTACGAGCAGTACTTC,CASVAPGSYEQYF
TRBJ2-7,NA,TRBV27,TRBD2,TGTGCCAGCAGTTTATCCATGTGGGGGGCTAGCGGGACTGAAGGATACTCCTACGAGCAGTACTTC,CASSLSMWGASGTEGYSYEQYF
TRBJ1-1,NA,TRBV10-3,NA,TGTGCCATCAGTGATAGACTAGAAGCTTTCTTT,CAISDRLEAFF
TRBJ2-5,NA,TRBV6-1,TRBD2,TGTGCCAGCAGTGAACTAGCGGGGGGTGAAGAGACCCAGTACTTC,CASSELAGGEETQYF
TRBJ1-2,NA,TRBV21-1,NA,TGTGCCAGCAGCAAGACAGGTTTCTATGGCTACACCTTC,CASSKTGFYGYTF
TRBJ1-4,NA,TRBV4-1,TRBD1,TGCGCCAGCAGCCAGACAGGGGCCGAAAATGAAAAACTGTTTTTT,CASSQTGAENEKLFF
TRBJ2-2,NA,TRBV6-4,NA,TGTGCCAGCAGTGGCGGGGCGGACACCGGGGAGCTGTTTTTT,CASSGGADTGELFF
TRBJ2-1,few,TRBV25-1,NA,TGTGCCAGCAGAGCGGGTGAGCAGTTCTTC,CASRAGEQFF
TRBJ1-3,NA,TRBV16,TRBD1,TGTGCCAGCAGCCAATTTTTGGGACAGACCTCTGGAAACACCATATATTTT,CASSQFLGQTSGNTIYF
TRBJ2-2,NA,TRBV6-5,NA,TGTGCCAGCAAGCCCCTTCCAATAGACACCGGGGAGCTGTTTTTT,CASKPLPIDTGELFF
TRBJ2-3,NA,TRBV10-3,TRBD2,TGTGCCATCAGAGCTAGATCTAGCGGGGGGGACGATACGCAGTATTTT,CAIRARSSGGDDTQYF
TRBJ2-3,once,TRBV11-3,NA,TGTGCCAGCAGCTTAGATTTCGGAGATACGCAGTATTTT,CASSLDFGDTQYF
TRBJ2-7,NA,TRBV5-1,NA,TGCGCCAGCAGCTTGGACAGACTAGAGCAGTACTTC,CASSLDRLEQYF
TRBJ1-2,NA,TRBV27,TRBD1,TGTGCCAGCAGTCCCCGGACAGGCGACTATGGCTACACCTTC,CASSPRTGDYGYTF
TRBJ2-5,NA,TRBV5-6,NA,TGTGCCAGCAGCTCGGCCCAGGGGTACCAAGAGACCCAGTACTTC,CASSSAQGYQETQYF
TRBJ2-7,once,TRBV29-1,NA,TGCAGCGTTGAAGTGCGGGACTCCTACGAGCAGTACTTC,CSVEVRDSYEQYF
TRBJ2-4,NA,TRBV7-2,TRBD1,TGTGCCAGCTCGAGGGGGCCCGGGAACATTCAGTACTTC,CASSRGPGNIQYF
TRBJ2-7,NA,TRBV11-3,NA,TGTGCCAGCAGCTTTCCAGGGGCTCGGGAGCAGTACTTC,CASSFPGAREQYF
TRBJ2-7,NA,TRBV6-5,NA,TGTGCCAGCAGACAGGGACCCTACGAGCAGTACTTC,CASRQGPYEQYF
TRBJ1-2,NA,TRBV6-1,TRBD1,TGTGCCAGCATCCAGGGAAGACAGGGCTCTCATGGCTACACCTTC,CASIQGRQGSHGYTF
TRBJ1-2,NA,TRBV6-6,TRBD1,TGTGCCAGCAGTTTACCCCGGGACAGGTTCTATGGCTACACCTTC,CASSLPRDRFYGYTF
TRBJ1-2,NA,TRBV6-6,TRBD1,TGTGCCAGCAGCCCTCAGGGGGCGCAAGGCTACACCTTC,CASSPQGAQGYTF
TRBJ1-2,NA,TRBV9,NA,TGTGCCAGCAGCGCATACACGAACTATGGCTACACCTTC,CASSAYTNYGYTF
TRBJ2-7,NA,TRBV10-3,TRBD1,TGTGCCATCTCTCCCAGACAGGGCAGAAACGAGCAGTACTTC,CAISPRQGRNEQYF